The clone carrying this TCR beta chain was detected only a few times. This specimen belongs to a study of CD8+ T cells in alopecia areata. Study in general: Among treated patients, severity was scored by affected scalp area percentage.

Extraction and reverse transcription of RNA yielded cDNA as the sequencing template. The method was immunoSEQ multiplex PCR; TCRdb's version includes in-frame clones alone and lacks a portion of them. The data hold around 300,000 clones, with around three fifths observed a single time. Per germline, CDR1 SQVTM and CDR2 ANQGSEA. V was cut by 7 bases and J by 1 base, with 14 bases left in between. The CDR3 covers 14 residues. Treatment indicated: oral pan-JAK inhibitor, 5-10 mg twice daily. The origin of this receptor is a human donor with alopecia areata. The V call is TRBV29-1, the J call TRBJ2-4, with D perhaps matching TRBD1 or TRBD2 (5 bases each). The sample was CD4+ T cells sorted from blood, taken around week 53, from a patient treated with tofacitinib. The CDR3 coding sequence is TGCAGCGCCAAGAGAGGGGAGGCCAAAAACATTCAGTACTTC. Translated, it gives CSAKRGEAKNIQYF. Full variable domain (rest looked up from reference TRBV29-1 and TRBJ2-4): SAVISQKPSRDICQRGTSLTIQCQVDSQVTMMFWYRQQPGQSLTLIATANQGSEATYESGFVIDKFPISRPNLTFSTLTVSNMSPEDSSIYLCSAKRGEAKNIQYFGAGTRLSVL.